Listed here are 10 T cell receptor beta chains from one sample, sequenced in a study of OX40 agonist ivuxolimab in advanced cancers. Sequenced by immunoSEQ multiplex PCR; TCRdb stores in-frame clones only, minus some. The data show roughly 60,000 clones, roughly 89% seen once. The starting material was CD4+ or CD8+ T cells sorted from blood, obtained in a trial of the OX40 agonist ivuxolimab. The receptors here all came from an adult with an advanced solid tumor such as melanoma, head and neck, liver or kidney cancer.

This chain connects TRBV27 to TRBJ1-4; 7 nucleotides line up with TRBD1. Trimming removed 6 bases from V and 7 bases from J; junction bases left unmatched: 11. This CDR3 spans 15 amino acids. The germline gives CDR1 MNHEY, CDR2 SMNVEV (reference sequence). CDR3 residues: CASRRSRGSGEKLFF. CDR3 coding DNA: TGTGCCAGCAGACGCTCCAGGGGGTCAGGTGAAAAACTGTTTTTT.

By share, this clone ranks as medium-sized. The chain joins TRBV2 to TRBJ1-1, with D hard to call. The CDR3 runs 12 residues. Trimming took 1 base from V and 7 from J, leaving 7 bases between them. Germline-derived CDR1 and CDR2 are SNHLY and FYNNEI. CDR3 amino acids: CASSEDISEAFF. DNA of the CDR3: TGTGCCAGCAGTGAAGATATCAGTGAAGCTTTCTTT.

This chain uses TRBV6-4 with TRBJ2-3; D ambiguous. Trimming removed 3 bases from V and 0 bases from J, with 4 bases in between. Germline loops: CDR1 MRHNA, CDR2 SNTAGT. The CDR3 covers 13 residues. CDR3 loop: CASSEQSTDTQYF. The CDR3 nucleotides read TGTGCCAGCAGTGAACAGAGCACAGATACGCAGTATTTT.

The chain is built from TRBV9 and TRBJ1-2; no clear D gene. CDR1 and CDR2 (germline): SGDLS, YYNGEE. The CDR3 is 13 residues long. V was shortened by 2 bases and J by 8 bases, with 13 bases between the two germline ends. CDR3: CASSVDGRGGYTF. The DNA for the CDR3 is TGTGCCAGCAGCGTGGACGGGCGAGGCGGCTACACCTTC.

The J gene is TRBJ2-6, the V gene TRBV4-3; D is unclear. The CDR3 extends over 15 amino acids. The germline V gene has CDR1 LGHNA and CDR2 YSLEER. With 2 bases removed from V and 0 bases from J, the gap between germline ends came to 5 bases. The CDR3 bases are TGCGCCAGCAGCCAAAGAACCTCTGGGGCCAACGTCCTGACTTTC. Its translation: CASSQRTSGANVLTF.

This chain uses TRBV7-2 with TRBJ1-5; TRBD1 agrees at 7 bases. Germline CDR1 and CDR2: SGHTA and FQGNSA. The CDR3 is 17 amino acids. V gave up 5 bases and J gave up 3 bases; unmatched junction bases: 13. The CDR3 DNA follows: TGTGCCAGCAGCCACAAATCGGGACAGATGTCCAATCAGCCCCAGCATTTT. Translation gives CASSHKSGQMSNQPQHF. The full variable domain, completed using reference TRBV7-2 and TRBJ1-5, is GAGVSQSPSNKVTEKGKDVELRCDPISGHTALYWYRQSLGQGLEFLIYFQGNSAPDKSGLPSDRFSAERTGGSVSTLTIQRTQQEDSAVYLCASSHKSGQMSNQPQHFGDGTRLSIL.

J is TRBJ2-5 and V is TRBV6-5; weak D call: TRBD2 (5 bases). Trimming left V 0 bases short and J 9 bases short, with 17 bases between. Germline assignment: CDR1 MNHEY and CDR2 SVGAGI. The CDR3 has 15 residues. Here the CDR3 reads CASSYSASSQAAQYF. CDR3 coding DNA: TGTGCCAGCAGTTACTCTGCGAGCTCCCAAGCGGCCCAGTACTTC.

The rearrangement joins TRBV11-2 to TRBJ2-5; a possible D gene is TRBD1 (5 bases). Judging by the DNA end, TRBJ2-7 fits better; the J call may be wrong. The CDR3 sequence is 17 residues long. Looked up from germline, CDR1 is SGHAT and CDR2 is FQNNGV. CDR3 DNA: TGTGCCAGCAGCTTACCTCCCTGGGGCCAGGAAGGGCTCGAGCAGTACTTC. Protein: CASSLPPWGQEGLEQYF.

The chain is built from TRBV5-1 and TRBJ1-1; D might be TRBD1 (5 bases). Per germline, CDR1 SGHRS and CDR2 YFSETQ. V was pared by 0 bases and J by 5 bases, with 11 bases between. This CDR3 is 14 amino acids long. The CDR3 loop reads CASSLGQGGTEAFF. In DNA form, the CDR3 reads TGCGCCAGCAGCTTGGGGCAGGGAGGGACTGAAGCTTTCTTT.

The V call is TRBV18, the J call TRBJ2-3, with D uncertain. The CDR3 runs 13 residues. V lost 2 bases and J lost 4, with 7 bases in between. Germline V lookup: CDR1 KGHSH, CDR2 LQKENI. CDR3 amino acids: CASSPTVSDTQYF. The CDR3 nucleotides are TGTGCCAGCTCACCAACGGTTTCAGATACGCAGTATTTT.